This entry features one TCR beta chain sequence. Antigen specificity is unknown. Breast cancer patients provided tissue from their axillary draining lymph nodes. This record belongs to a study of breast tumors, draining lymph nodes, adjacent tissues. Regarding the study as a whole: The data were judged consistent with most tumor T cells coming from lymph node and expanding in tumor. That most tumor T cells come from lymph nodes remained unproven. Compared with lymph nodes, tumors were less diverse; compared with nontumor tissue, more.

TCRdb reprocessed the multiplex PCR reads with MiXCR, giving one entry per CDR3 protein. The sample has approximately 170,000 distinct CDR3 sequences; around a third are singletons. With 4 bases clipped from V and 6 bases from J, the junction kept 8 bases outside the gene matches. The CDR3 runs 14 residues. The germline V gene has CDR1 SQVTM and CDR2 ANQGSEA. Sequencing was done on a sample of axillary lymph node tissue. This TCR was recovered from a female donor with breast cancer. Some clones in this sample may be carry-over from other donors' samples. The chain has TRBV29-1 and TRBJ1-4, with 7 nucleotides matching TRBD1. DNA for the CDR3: TGCAGCGTTGGACAGGGAGCGGGCCATGAAAAACTGTTTTTT. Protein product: CSVGQGAGHEKLFF.